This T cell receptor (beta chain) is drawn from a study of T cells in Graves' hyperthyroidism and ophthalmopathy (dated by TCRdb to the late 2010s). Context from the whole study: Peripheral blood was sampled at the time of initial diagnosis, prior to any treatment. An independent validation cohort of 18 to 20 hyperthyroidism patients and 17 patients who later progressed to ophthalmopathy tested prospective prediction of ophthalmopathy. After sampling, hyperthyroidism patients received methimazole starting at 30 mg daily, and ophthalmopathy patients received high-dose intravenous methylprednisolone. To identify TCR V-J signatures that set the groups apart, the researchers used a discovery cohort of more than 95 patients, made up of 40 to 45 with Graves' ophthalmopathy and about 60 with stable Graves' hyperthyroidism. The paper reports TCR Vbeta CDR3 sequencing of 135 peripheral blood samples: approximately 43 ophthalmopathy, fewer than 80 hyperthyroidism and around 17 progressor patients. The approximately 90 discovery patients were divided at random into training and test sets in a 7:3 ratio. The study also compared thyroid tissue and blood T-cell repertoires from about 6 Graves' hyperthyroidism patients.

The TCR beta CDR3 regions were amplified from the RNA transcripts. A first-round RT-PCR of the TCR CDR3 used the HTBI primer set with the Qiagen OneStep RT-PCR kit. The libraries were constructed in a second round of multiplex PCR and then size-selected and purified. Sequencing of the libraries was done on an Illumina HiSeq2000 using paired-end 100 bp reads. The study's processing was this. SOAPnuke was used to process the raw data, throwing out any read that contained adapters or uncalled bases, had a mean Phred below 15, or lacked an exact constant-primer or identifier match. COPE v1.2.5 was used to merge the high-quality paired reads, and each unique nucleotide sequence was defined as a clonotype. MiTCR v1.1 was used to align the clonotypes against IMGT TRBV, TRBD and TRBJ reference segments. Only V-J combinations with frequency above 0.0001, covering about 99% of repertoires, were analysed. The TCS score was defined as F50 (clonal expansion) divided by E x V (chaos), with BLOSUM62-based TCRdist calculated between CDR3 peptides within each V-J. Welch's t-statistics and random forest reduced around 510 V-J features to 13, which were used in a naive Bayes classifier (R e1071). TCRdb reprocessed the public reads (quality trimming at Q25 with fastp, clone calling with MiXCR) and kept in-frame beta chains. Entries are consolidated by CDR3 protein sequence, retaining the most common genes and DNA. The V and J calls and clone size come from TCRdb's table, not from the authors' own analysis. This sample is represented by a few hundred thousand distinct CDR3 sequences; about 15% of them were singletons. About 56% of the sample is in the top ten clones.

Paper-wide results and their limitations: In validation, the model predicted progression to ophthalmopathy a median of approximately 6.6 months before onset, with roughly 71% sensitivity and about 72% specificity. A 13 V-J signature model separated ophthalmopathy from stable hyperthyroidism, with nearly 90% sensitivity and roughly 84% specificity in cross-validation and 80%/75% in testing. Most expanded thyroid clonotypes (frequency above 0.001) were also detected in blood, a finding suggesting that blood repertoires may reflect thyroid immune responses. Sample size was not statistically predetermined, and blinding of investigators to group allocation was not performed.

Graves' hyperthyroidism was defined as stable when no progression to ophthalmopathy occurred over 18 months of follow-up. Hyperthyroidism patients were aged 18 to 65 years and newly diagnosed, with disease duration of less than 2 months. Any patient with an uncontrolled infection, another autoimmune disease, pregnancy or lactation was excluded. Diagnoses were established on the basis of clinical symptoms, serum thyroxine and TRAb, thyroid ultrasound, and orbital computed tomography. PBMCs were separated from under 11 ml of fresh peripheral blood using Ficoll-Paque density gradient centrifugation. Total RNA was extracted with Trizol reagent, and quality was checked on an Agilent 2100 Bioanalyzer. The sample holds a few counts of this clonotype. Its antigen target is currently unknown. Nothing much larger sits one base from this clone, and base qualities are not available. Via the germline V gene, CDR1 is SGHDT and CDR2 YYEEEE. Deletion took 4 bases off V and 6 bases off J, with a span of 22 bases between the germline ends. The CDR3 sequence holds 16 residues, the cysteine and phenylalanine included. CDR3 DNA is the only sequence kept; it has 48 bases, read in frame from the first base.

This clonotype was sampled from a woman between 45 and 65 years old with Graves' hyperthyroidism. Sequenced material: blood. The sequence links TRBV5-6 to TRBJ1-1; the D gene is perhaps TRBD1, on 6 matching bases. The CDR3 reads CASSGRGFLYGAEAFF. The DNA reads TGTGCCAGCAGCGGAAGGGGGTTCCTCTACGGAGCTGAAGCTTTCTTT.